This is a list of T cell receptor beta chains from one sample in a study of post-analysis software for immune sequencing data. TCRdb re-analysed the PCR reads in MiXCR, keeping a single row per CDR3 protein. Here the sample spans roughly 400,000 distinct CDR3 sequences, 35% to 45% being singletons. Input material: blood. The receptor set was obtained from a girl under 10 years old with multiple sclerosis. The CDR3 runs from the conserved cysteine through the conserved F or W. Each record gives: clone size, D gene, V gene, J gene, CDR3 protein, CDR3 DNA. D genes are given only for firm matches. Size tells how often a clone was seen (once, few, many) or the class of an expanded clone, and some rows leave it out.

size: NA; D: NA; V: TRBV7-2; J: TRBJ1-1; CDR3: CASSLMGFEAFF; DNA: TGTGCCAGCAGCTTAATGGGTTTTGAAGCTTTCTTT
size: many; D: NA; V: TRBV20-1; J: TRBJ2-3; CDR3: CSVRGWWDPPTDTQYF; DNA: TGCAGTGTTCGGGGTTGGTGGGACCCGCCAACAGATACGCAGTATTTT
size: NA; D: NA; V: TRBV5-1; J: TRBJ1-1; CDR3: CASSSLPGTLNTEAFF; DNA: TGCGCCAGCAGCTCCTTACCCGGGACCTTGAACACTGAAGCTTTCTTT
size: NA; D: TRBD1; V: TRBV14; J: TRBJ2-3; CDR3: CASSQYAGGTQYF; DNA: TGTGCCAGCAGCCAATATGCAGGGGGTACGCAGTATTTT
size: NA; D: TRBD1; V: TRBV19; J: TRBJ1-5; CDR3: CASTTTGRGDQPQHF; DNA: TGTGCCAGTACCACCACGGGCAGGGGGGACCAGCCCCAGCATTTT
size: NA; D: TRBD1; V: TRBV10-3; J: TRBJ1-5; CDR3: CAISDPGQGGNQPQHF; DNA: TGTGCCATCAGTGACCCGGGACAGGGGGGCAATCAGCCCCAGCATTTT
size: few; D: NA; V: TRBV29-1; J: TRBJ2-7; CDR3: CSVEGRVGYEQYF; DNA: TGCAGCGTTGAGGGCAGGGTCGGGTACGAGCAGTACTTC
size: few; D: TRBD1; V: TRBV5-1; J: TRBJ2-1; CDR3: CASTSRDRGNNEQFF; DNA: TGCGCCAGCACCTCGAGAGACAGGGGGAACAATGAGCAGTTCTTC
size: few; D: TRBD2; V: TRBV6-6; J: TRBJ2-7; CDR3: CASRITSGDSYEQYF; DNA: TGTGCCAGCAGGATTACTAGCGGGGATTCCTACGAGCAGTACTTC
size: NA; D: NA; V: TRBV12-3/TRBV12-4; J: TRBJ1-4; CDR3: CASSSDRLGEKLFF; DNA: TGTGCCAGCAGTTCCGACAGGCTTGGGGAAAAACTGTTTTTT